This TCR beta chain appears in the sequencing data of a study of blood T cell repertoires in COVID-19. Study summary: Both acute and convalescent COVID-19 samples were obtained from the United States, Italy and Spain. PBMCs, B-cell-depleted T cells, or T cells were the source of the cDNA or gDNA that made up the material.

The CDR3 covers 14 residues. V lost 2 bases to trimming and J lost 5 bases, with 12 bases between them. Germline V CDR1 and CDR2: SEHNR, FQNEAQ (reference sequence). Per the original data handling: Quantification of nucleated cells was approximated via reference gene primer amplification. Some clones are missing from TCRdb's copy, which holds only in-frame ones; the method was immunoSEQ multiplex PCR. V and J calls and clone size are copied from that table; D and trimming were computed from the DNA. The sample lists around 70,000 clones, 89% occurring once. The origin of this receptor is an elderly man with acute or convalescent COVID-19. The rearrangement joins TRBV7-9 to TRBJ1-1; a possible D gene is TRBD1 (5 bases). The sequencing sample was made of peripheral blood. The CDR3 DNA sequence: TGTGCCAGCAGCTTATCGACAGCCACGACTGAAGCTTTCTTT. Translated, it gives CASSLSTATTEAFF. Using reference TRBV7-9 and TRBJ1-1 for the parts outside the CDR3, the full variable domain is DTGVSQNPRHKITKRGQNVTFRCDPISEHNRLYWYRQTLGQGPEFLTYFQNEAQLEKSRLLSDRFSAERPKGSFSTLEIQRTEQGDSAMYLCASSLSTATTEAFFGQGTRLTVV.